The 6 T cell receptor beta chains in this list originate from one sample, sequenced in a study of monozygotic twins with inflammatory bowel disease. Reanalyzing the 5' RACE reads, TCRdb keeps one entry per CDR3 protein, without DNA. Listed are under 150,000 distinct CDR3 sequences; approximately 2.5% falls within the top ten. Sequencing was performed on blood. All receptors come from a human donor with ulcerative colitis or Crohn's disease, or a healthy co-twin of an affected twin (not recorded which).

The chain employs TRBV5-6 and TRBJ1-2. Germline V gives CDR1 SGHDT, CDR2 YYEEEE. The CDR3 is 12 residues long. CDR3: CASSLANYGYTF.

The chain uses TRBV4-3 and TRBJ2-5; as DNA is missing, the TRBD1 call by TCRdb cannot be tested. The CDR3 is 16 amino acids. Looked up from germline, CDR1 is LGHNA and CDR2 is YSLEER. This CDR3 is CASSQDWDGGLETQYF.

The CDR3 sequence is CSARDTTGGPGELFF. The J gene is TRBJ2-2, the V gene TRBV20-1; lacking DNA, the TRBD1 call made by TCRdb goes unchecked. This CDR3 spans 15 amino acids. CDR1 and CDR2 (germline): DFQATT, SNEGSKA (reference sequence).

The chain uses TRBV5-1 and TRBJ1-1; TCRdb lists TRBD1, though no DNA is available to test this call. Looked up from germline, CDR1 is SGHRS and CDR2 is YFSETQ. The CDR3 spans 17 residues. CDR3 sequence reads: CASSLVGQGARDTEAFF. The full variable domain, completed using reference TRBV5-1 and TRBJ1-1, is KAGVTQTPRYLIKTRGQQVTLSCSPISGHRSVSWYQQTPGQGLQFLFEYFSETQRNKGNFPGRFSGRQFSNSRSEMNVSTLELGDSALYLCASSLVGQGARDTEAFFGQGTRLTVV.

This CDR3 is CASTPGGSSTDTQYF. The J gene is TRBJ2-3, the V gene TRBV28; the TCRdb D gene call, TRBD1, has no DNA to confirm it. Germline CDR1 MDHEN, CDR2 SYDVKM. The CDR3 is 15 amino acids.

The rearrangement uses TRBV19 and TRBJ1-2; TCRdb's D gene call, TRBD1, goes unchecked for lack of DNA. The CDR3 contains 16 residues. Per germline, CDR1 LNHDA and CDR2 SQIVND (reference sequence). Here the CDR3 reads CASSIDDRGRRLGYTF.